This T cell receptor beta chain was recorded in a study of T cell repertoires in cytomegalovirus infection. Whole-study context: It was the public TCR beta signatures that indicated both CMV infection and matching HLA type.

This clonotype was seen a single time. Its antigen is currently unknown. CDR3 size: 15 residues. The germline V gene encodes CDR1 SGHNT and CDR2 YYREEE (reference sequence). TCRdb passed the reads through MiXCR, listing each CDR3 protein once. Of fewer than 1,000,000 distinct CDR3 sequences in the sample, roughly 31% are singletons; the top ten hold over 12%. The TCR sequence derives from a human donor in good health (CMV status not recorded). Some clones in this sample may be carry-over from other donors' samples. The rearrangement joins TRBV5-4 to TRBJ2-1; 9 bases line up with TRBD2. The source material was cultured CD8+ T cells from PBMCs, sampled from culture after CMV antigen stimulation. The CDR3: CGFSGGHISYNEQFF. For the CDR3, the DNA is TGTGGCTTTAGCGGGGGCCACATCTCCTACAATGAGCAGTTCTTC.